This T cell receptor (beta chain) comes out of a study of blood T cell repertoires in COVID-19. Study overall: Acute and convalescent COVID-19 specimens originated in the United States, Italy and Spain.

The germline CDR1 and CDR2 sequences are LGHNA and YNFKEQ. J gave up 3 bases and V 5 bases, and 4 bases lay outside the gene matches. This CDR3 contains 14 residues. Produced via immunoSEQ multiplex PCR; TCRdb's table is partial and in-frame only. The repertoire includes some 180,000 clones, approximately 84% of them detected once, and roughly 2.5% sits in the top ten. The chain joins TRBV4-2 to TRBJ2-5, with 9 bases fitting TRBD2. The source material was peripheral blood. This TCR was sampled from a woman at least 80 years old with COVID-19, enrolled during active disease. CDR3 sequence reads: CASSRLAGEETQYF. The CDR3 DNA is TGTGCCAGCAGCAGATTAGCGGGGGAAGAGACCCAGTACTTC.